This TCR beta chain was captured by sequencing in a study of blood T cell repertoires in COVID-19. At the level of the study: Sample material is recorded as cDNA or gDNA derived from T cells, B-cell-depleted T cells, or PBMCs.

Libraries were prepared by immunoSEQ multiplex PCR; TCRdb keeps only in-frame clonotypes and omits some of them. The data show around 100,000 clones, almost 80% seen once. Germline V gene data show CDR1 as SNHLY and CDR2 as FYNNEI. The CDR3 length is 15 residues. A note on this clone: Its ends do not fully match the called genes, so a read error is possible.

The sequence was collected from a woman in her 70s with acute or convalescent COVID-19. What was sequenced was peripheral blood. This sequence joins TRBV2 and TRBJ1-6; TRBD1 aligns across 9 bases. This CDR3 is CASSEVQGASSPLHF. Here the CDR3 DNA reads TGTGCCAGCAGCGAAGTACAGGGGGCGAGTTCACCCCTCCACTTT.